A single sample is the source of the 5 T cell receptor beta chains below, sequenced in a study of beta chain features in type 1 diabetes. Expressed TCRB transcripts were sequenced because the entire RNA isolate underwent reverse transcription. Method: immunoSEQ multiplex PCR; TCRdb's copy keeps in-frame clones and lacks some. Of 150,000 or so clones listed, around 10% are singletons. The sample consisted of central memory CD4+ T cells from blood. These receptors all come from a man younger than 35 in good health.

About this clone itself: This same CDR3 is encoded by further DNA sequences in the sample. The chain couples TRBV30 to TRBJ2-7; D is perhaps TRBD1 or TRBD2 (6 bases each). The CDR3 has 13 amino acids. The ends were cut back, 5 bases at V and 5 bases at J, with 16 bases in the middle. Germline V gene data show CDR1 as GTSNPN and CDR2 as SVGIG (reference sequence). The CDR3, as DNA: TGTGCCTGGGCGGGGACAATTAGGGACGAGCAGTACTTC. Translating gives CAWAGTIRDEQYF.

DNA of the CDR3: TGCGCCAGCAGCTTGGCCCCGACTAGCGGGGACAATGAGCAGTTCTTC. Residues: CASSLAPTSGDNEQFF. V is TRBV5-1 and J is TRBJ2-1; 11 bases are shared with TRBD2. Trimming removed 0 bases from V and 5 bases from J; junction bases left unmatched: 4. The CDR3 is 16 residues long. Per the germline V gene, CDR1 is SGHRS and CDR2 is YFSETQ.

The V call is TRBV14, the J call TRBJ2-7; D is possibly TRBD1 (6 bases). The CDR3 consists of 15 residues. Trimming removed 2 bases from V and 6 bases from J, with 17 bases in between. Germline V gives CDR1 SGHDN, CDR2 FVKESK. The CDR3 spells CASSQRSGTLTEQYF. DNA for the CDR3: TGTGCCAGCAGCCAAAGGTCCGGGACACTAACCGAGCAGTACTTC.

This clone has a handful of counts. This rearrangement joins TRBV21-1 to TRBJ2-7; the D segment call TRBD2 is taken from the table without a DNA check. TRBV21-1 corresponds to a pseudogene. The CDR3 is 18 residues long. The DNA for the CDR3 is TGTGCCAGCAGCAACTACGCAGCGTCGGGACTAGCGACCTACGAGCAGTACTTC. Translating it yields CASSNYAASGLATYEQYF.

This chain uses TRBV2 with TRBJ2-7; no clear D. The V end lost 1 base, the J end lost 6 bases, and 4 bases lay between the germline ends. The CDR3 has 11 amino acids. The V gene's germline CDR1 is SNHLY and CDR2 FYNNEI. CDR3 protein: CASSEVPEQYF. The CDR3 DNA reads as TGTGCCAGCAGTGAAGTCCCCGAGCAGTACTTC.